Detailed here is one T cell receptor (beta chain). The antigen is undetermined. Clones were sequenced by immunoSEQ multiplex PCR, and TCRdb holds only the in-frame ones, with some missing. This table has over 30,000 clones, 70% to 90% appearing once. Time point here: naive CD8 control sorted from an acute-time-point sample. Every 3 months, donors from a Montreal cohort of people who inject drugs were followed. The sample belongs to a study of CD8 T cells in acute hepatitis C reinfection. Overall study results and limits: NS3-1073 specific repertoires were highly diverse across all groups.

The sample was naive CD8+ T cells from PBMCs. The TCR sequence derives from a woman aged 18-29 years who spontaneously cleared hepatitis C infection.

The CDR3 sequence: CASSSSDKNYTF. For the CDR3, the DNA is TGTGCCAGCAGTTCCTCGGACAAGAATTACACCTTC. The J gene is TRBJ1-2, the V gene TRBV27, with D maybe TRBD1 (5 bases). This CDR3 spans 12 amino acids. With 4 bases removed from V and 11 bases from J, the gap between germline ends came to 14 bases. The germline V gene has CDR1 MNHEY and CDR2 SMNVEV (reference sequence).